This T cell receptor (beta chain) was recovered during a study of T cell responses to AZD1222 COVID-19 vaccine. Looked up from germline, CDR1 is SGHNT and CDR2 is YYREEE (reference sequence). The CDR3 runs 17 residues. Trimming shortened V by 3 bases and J by 7 bases, and 20 bases separated the two germline ends. TCRdb's table, derived via immunoSEQ multiplex PCR, lists solely in-frame clones and lacks some. Seen here are some 150,000 clones, 90% to 95% observed once, and the top ten hold 1.5% to 2%. Concerning this clone itself: What it recognizes is unknown.

Findings and caveats of the study: Females made up more of the donors, who were largely white British, and clonal diversity may have come out too low.

The clonotype comes from an adult in good health. This chain joins TRBV5-4 and TRBJ1-6; the D gene is possibly TRBD1 (6 bases). Sequences were derived from peripheral blood, sampled on day 0 of AZD1222 vaccination. CDR3: CASSSAGAGRGNSPLHF. The CDR3, as DNA: TGTGCCAGCAGCTCGGCGGGTGCAGGGAGGGGGAATTCACCCCTCCACTTT.